The entry below gives a single TCR beta chain sequence along with its context. The antigen is unknown. This sample is part of a study of cytomegalovirus exposure and HLA in healthy donors. Study-wide background: Later, an analysis reported that the approximately 120 validation repertoires had used the same platform as the roughly 650 first-cohort repertoires.

Germline CDR1 is SGHVS and CDR2 is FNYEAQ. CDR3 length: 14 residues. The germline V and J ends were trimmed by 1 base and 5 bases, with 11 bases remaining between them. Study-wide results and caveats: Cytomegalovirus association was listed for roughly 160 TCR beta chains.

Libraries were prepared by immunoSEQ multiplex PCR; TCRdb keeps only in-frame clonotypes and omits some of them. The sample includes 150,000 or so clones, around four fifths seen only once; the top ten take over 2%. This chain joins TRBV7-6 and TRBJ1-2; D call uncertain. The sample taken for sequencing was PBMCs. The clonotype comes from a man aged 25-45 years in good health and CMV-seropositive. CDR3 loop: CASSLVRGGYGYTF. The DNA for the CDR3 is TGTGCCAGCAGCTTAGTCCGGGGAGGTTATGGCTACACCTTC.